The 3 T cell receptor beta chains given below trace back to one sample, sequenced in a study of blood T cell repertoires in COVID-19. Libraries were prepared by immunoSEQ multiplex PCR; TCRdb keeps only in-frame clonotypes and omits some of them. Here the sample spans about 120,000 clones, 85% being singletons. Sequencing was carried out using peripheral blood. These receptors originate from a woman of 80 years or more with acute or convalescent COVID-19.

Comment on this clone: Distinct nucleotide sequences in the sample also encode this CDR3. The chain links TRBV5-4 to TRBJ2-5; D not certain. V was cut by 1 base and J by 1 base, with 5 bases left in between. Germline CDR1 and CDR2: SGHNT and YYREEE (reference sequence). The CDR3 is 13 residues long. CDR3 nucleotides: TGTGCCAGCAGCTTGCCGTCCCAAGAGACCCAGTACTTC. Protein product: CASSLPSQETQYF.

The gene calls are TRBV6-4 and TRBJ1-6, with D unresolved. Trimming left V 4 bases short and J 7 bases short, with 11 bases between. The CDR3 covers 14 residues. The V gene's germline CDR1 is MRHNA and CDR2 SNTAGT. The CDR3 region has the DNA TGTGCCAGCAGTGCCCAGTTCCCAAATTCACCCCTCCACTTT. The encoded protein is CASSAQFPNSPLHF.

V gene TRBV5-1 combines with J gene TRBJ2-7, with D perhaps TRBD2 (6 bases). The length of the CDR3 is 15 residues. V was pared by 4 bases and J by 2 bases, with 16 bases between. CDR1 is SGHRS and CDR2 is YFSETQ in the germline V gene. CDR3 sequence reads: CASSPVAGMTYEQYF. CDR3 bases: TGCGCCAGCAGCCCCGTTGCGGGGATGACCTACGAGCAGTACTTC.